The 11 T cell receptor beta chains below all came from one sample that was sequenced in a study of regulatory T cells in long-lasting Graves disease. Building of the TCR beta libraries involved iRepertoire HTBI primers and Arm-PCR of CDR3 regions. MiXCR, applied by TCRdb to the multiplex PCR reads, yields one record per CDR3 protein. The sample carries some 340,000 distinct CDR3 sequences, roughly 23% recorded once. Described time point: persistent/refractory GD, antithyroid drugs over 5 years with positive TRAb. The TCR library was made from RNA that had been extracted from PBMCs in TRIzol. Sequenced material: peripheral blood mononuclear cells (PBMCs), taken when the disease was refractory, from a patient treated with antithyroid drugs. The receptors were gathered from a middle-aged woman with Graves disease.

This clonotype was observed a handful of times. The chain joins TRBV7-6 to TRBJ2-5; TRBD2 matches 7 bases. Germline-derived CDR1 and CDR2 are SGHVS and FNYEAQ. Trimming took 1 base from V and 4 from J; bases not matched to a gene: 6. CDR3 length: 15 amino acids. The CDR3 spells CASSLGAGERETQYF. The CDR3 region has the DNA TGTGCCAGCAGCTTAGGCGCGGGAGAGAGAGAGACCCAGTACTTC. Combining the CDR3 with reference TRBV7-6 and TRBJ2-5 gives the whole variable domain GAGVSQSPRYKVTKRGQDVALRCDPISGHVSLYWYRQALGQGPEFLTYFNYEAQQDKSGLPNDRFSAERPEGSISTLTIQRTEQRDSAMYRCASSLGAGERETQYFGPGTRLLVL.

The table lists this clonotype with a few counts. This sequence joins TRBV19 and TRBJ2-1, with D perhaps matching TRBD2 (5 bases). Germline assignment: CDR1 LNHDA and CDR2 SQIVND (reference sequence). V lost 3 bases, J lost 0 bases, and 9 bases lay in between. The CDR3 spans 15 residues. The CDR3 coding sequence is TGTGCCAGTAGTATCATCGAGGGCTCCTACAATGAGCAGTTCTTC. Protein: CASSIIEGSYNEQFF.

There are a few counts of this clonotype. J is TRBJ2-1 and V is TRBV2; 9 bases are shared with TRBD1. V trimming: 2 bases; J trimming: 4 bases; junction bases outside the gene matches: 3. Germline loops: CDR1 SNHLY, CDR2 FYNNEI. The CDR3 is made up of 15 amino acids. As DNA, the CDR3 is TGTGCCAGCAGTGAACAAGGACAGGGGTACAATGAGCAGTTCTTC. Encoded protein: CASSEQGQGYNEQFF. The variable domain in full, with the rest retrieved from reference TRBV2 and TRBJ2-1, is EPEVTQTPSHQVTQMGQEVILRCVPISNHLYFYWYRQILGQKVEFLVSFYNNEISEKSEIFDDQFSVERPDGSNFTLKIRSTKLEDSAMYFCASSEQGQGYNEQFFGPGTRLTVL.

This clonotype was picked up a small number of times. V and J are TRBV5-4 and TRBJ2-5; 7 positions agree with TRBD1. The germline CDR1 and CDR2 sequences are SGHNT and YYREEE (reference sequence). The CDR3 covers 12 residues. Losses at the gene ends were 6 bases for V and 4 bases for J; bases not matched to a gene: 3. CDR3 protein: CASKGAGETQYF. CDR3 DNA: TGTGCCAGCAAGGGGGCGGGAGAGACCCAGTACTTC.

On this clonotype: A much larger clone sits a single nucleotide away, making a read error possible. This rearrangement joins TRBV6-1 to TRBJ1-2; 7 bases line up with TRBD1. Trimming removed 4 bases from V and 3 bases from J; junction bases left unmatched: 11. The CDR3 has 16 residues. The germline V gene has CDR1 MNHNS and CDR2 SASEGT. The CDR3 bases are TGTGCCAGCAGTGCCAAGGGAGGGGGCCACTACTATGGCTACACCTTC. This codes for CASSAKGGGHYYGYTF.

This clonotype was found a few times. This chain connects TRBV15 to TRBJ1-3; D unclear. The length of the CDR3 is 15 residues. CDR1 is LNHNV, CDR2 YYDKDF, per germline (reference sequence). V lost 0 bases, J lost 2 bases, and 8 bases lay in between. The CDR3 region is CATSRDQITGNTIYF. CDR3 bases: TGTGCCACCAGCAGAGATCAGATTACTGGAAACACCATATATTTT.

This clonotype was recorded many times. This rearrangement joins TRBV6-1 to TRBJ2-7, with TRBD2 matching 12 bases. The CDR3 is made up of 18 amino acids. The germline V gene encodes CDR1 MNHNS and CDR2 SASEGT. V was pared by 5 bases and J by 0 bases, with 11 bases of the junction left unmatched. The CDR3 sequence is CASSPRTSGTKYSYEQYF. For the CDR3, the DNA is TGTGCCAGCAGTCCCCGGACTAGCGGGACCAAGTACTCCTACGAGCAGTACTTC.

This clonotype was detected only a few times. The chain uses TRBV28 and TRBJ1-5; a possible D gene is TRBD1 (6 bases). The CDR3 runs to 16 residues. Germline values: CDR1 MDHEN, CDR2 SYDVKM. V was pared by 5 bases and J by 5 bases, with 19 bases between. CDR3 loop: CASSVSYRDQDQPQHF. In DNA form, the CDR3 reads TGTGCCAGCAGTGTTTCTTACAGGGATCAGGATCAGCCCCAGCATTTT. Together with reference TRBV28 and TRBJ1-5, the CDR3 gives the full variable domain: DVKVTQSSRYLVKRTGEKVFLECVQDMDHENMFWYRQDPGLGLRLIYFSYDVKMKEKGDIPEGYSVSREKKERFSLILESASTNQTSMYLCASSVSYRDQDQPQHFGDGTRLSIL.

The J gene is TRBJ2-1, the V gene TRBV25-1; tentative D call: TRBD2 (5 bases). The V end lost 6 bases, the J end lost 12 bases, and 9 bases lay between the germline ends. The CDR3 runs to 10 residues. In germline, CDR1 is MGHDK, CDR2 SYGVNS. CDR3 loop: CASSEGVQFF. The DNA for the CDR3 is TGTGCCAGCAGCGAGGGTGTGCAGTTCTTC.

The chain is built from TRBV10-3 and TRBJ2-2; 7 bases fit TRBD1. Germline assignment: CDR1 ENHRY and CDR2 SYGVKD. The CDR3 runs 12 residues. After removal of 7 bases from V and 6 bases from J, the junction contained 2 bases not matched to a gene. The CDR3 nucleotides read TGTGCCATCACCGACAGGGCCGGGGAGCTGTTTTTT. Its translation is CAITDRAGELFF.

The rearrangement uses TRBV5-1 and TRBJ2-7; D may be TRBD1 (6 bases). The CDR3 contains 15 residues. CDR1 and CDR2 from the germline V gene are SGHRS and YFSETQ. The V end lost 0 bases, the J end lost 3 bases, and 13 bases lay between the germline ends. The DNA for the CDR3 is TGCGCCAGCAGCTTGGAGACAGGAGCCCTCTACGAGCAGTACTTC. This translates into CASSLETGALYEQYF.